The 12 T cell receptor beta chains listed next were all sequenced from one sample in a study of control samples from healthy donors and cancer patients. Some clones are missing from TCRdb's copy, which holds only in-frame ones; the method was immunoSEQ multiplex PCR. The sample includes 150,000 to 200,000 clones, approximately 86% of them seen just once. The specimen was blood. These receptors came from a woman aged 25-40 years in good health.

V and J are TRBV28 and TRBJ2-7; 7 nucleotides align to TRBD2. Germline loops: CDR1 MDHEN, CDR2 SYDVKM. The CDR3 is made up of 16 amino acids. With V trimmed by 10 bases and J by 11 bases, 26 bases remained unmatched. The CDR3 here is CATRSGGSPYEGEKYF. As DNA, the CDR3 is TGTGCCACCAGAAGCGGCGGGAGCCCCTACGAGGGAGAAAAGTACTTC.

The chain combines TRBV12-3 or TRBV12-4 with TRBJ1-3; D is unclear. This CDR3 is built from 10 residues. V was pared by 8 bases and J by 8 bases, with 7 bases between. The CDR3 spells CASRRDTIYF. CDR3 DNA sequence: TGTGCCAGCCGGAGGGACACCATATATTTT.

This clone was found a few times. The rearrangement links TRBV29-1 to TRBJ2-7; 9 bases match TRBD2. J lost 0 bases, V lost 6 bases, and 18 bases had no gene match. There are 18 residues in the CDR3. Germline V gene sequence: CDR1 SQVTM, CDR2 ANQGSEA. The CDR3 DNA reads TGCAGCGTGGGGAGTTCCGGGACTAGCAGATTCCGCTCCTACGAGCAGTACTTC. This translates into CSVGSSGTSRFRSYEQYF.

CDR3 sequence (DNA): TGTGCCAGCAGTGGGGTCGGGAGTATCGGGTTCGGGGAGCTGTTTTTT. It yields the protein CASSGVGSIGFGELFF. The chain couples TRBV25-1 to TRBJ2-2; D perhaps matches TRBD2 (6 bases). The ends were cut back, 4 bases at V and 7 bases at J, with 19 bases in the middle. Germline values: CDR1 MGHDK, CDR2 SYGVNS. This CDR3 has 16 amino acids.

V is TRBV19 and J is TRBJ2-2, with 7 bases that match TRBD2. After removal of 3 bases from V and 7 bases from J, the junction contained 14 bases not matched to a gene. The CDR3 totals 17 residues. From germline, CDR1 is LNHDA and CDR2 SQIVND (reference sequence). As DNA, the CDR3 is TGTGCCAGTAGTATCCCGGGTGTCGGACTAGTCCACGGGGAGCTGTTTTTT. Translating it yields CASSIPGVGLVHGELFF. Complete variable domain (other parts from reference TRBV19 and TRBJ2-2): DGGITQSPKYLFRKEGQNVTLSCEQNLNHDAMYWYRQDPGQGLRLIYYSQIVNDFQKGDIAEGYSVSREKKESFPLTVTSAQKNPTAFYLCASSIPGVGLVHGELFFGEGSRLTVL.

A single count supports this clone. This chain links TRBV2 with TRBJ2-7; TRBD2 matches 7 bases. Per the germline V gene, CDR1 is SNHLY and CDR2 is FYNNEI. CDR3 size: 17 residues. Trimming took 7 bases from V and 3 from J; bases not matched to a gene: 18. CDR3 nucleotides: TGTGCCAGCACACTGAAAGTGGTGGGGGGGACCCTCTACGAGCAGTACTTC. Its translation is CASTLKVVGGTLYEQYF. Together with reference TRBV2 and TRBJ2-7, the CDR3 gives the full variable domain: EPEVTQTPSHQVTQMGQEVILRCVPISNHLYFYWYRQILGQKVEFLVSFYNNEISEKSEIFDDQFSVERPDGSNFTLKIRSTKLEDSAMYFCASTLKVVGGTLYEQYFGPGTRLTVT.

The sample holds many counts of this clone. The chain joins TRBV7-2 to TRBJ1-1; no reliable D call. This CDR3 is built from 14 residues. V was clipped by 1 base and J by 3 bases, with 9 bases between them. CDR1 and CDR2 from the germline V gene are SGHTA and FQGNSA. The CDR3 sequence is CASSLEVYYTEAFF. The CDR3, as DNA: TGTGCCAGCAGCTTAGAGGTCTACTACACTGAAGCTTTCTTT.

The chain couples TRBV27 to TRBJ1-6; D call uncertain. The germline V and J ends were trimmed by 4 bases and 4 bases, with 17 bases remaining between them. The germline V gene has CDR1 MNHEY and CDR2 SMNVEV (reference sequence). This CDR3 has 17 residues. CDR3 DNA: TGTGCCAGCAGTTCGCTCGGACTCGGCGCTTATAATTCACCCCTCCACTTT. Translated: CASSSLGLGAYNSPLHF.

This chain connects TRBV6-1 to TRBJ2-7; a possible D gene is TRBD1 (5 bases). V was pared by 1 base and J by 5 bases, with 18 bases between. Looked up from germline, CDR1 is MNHNS and CDR2 is SASEGT. The CDR3 runs 16 residues. CDR3 in DNA: TGTGCCAGCAGTGAAGACGTACGGCCAGGGATACACGAGCAGTACTTC. Its translation: CASSEDVRPGIHEQYF.

V usage is TRBV27 and J usage is TRBJ2-2, with 10 positions matching TRBD2. Germline V gene lookup returns CDR1 MNHEY and CDR2 SMNVEV (reference sequence). The CDR3 length is 16 residues. Trimming cost V 5 bases and J 5 bases; bases outside gene matches: 8. CDR3 sequence reads: CASSRTGTSATGELFF. DNA of the CDR3: TGTGCCAGCAGTCGTACCGGGACTAGCGCAACCGGGGAGCTGTTTTTT.

J is TRBJ2-2 and V is TRBV11-3, with D hard to call. Per the germline V gene, CDR1 is SGHNT and CDR2 is YENEEA. V lost 5 bases and J lost 2, with 3 bases in between. The CDR3 has 12 residues. In nucleotides, the CDR3 is TGTGCCAGCAGCCTAAACACCGGGGAGCTGTTTTTT. It is translated as CASSLNTGELFF.

Details on this clone: Other DNA sequences in this sample translate to the same CDR3. The chain recombines TRBV5-1 with TRBJ1-6; no clear D gene. V was pared by 5 bases and J by 0 bases, with 3 bases between. The CDR3 loop spans 13 amino acids. Germline V CDR1 and CDR2: SGHRS, YFSETQ. The CDR3 sequence: CASSSSYNSPLHF. CDR3 nucleotides: TGCGCCAGCAGTAGCTCCTATAATTCACCCCTCCACTTT.